This T cell receptor (beta chain) derives from a study of OX40 agonist ivuxolimab in advanced cancers. V lost 4 bases and J 5 bases, leaving 20 bases between the germline ends. The V gene's germline CDR1 is SEHNR and CDR2 FQNEAQ (reference sequence). There are 16 residues in the CDR3. In its sample, this clone was seen once. Assay: immunoSEQ multiplex PCR; the TCRdb copy retains only in-frame clones and omits some. The sample lists about 46,000 clones, roughly nine tenths occurring once. This chain joins TRBV7-9 and TRBJ2-5; D not resolved. The sequence came from an adult with an advanced solid tumor such as melanoma, head and neck, liver or kidney cancer. The specimen comprised CD4+ or CD8+ T cells sorted from blood, sampled in a trial of the OX40 agonist ivuxolimab. CDR3 nucleotides: TGTGCCAGCAGCTCTGACCTTAGCCGTTTTCAGGAGACCCAGTACTTC. It specifies CASSSDLSRFQETQYF.